This T cell receptor (beta chain) emerged from a study of blood T cell repertoires in COVID-19. Study overall: Acute and convalescent COVID-19 specimens originated in the United States, Italy and Spain.

The CDR3 runs to 13 residues. Between the trimmed V and J ends, which lost 7 bases and 4 bases, there was a span of 16 bases. The germline CDR1 and CDR2 sequences are SQVTM and ANQGSEA. In the original workflow: The authors estimated nucleated cell counts from reference gene primer amplification. Sequencing was performed with immunoSEQ multiplex PCR; in TCRdb, only in-frame clones are kept and a portion is missing. D and trimming were read from the DNA, whereas the V and J calls and clone size are those reported in that table. Here the sample spans about 160,000 clones, more than 60% being singletons.

The source is a man between 60 and 70 years old with acute or convalescent COVID-19. V usage is TRBV29-1 and J usage is TRBJ1-2; D possibly corresponds to TRBD1 (6 bases). Sequencing was carried out using peripheral blood. CDR3: CSAYRDGSYGYTF. CDR3 nucleotides: TGCAGCGCGTACAGGGATGGGTCCTATGGCTACACCTTC.